This T cell receptor (beta chain) was obtained from a study of T cell responses to AZD1222 COVID-19 vaccine. Findings of the study overall: Clonal diversity was possibly underestimated, and white British individuals and females predominated among donors. It was only a handful of AZD1222 recipients who were seropositive at baseline. Spike-specific TCR repertoires showed rising breadth and depth after two AZD1222 doses. Repertoires were sampled only after the peak T cell response.

The data were produced by immunoSEQ multiplex PCR, yet TCRdb's version contains in-frame clones alone and is incomplete. The sample carries about 180,000 clones, approximately 90% recorded once. CDR1 is MGHDK and CDR2 is SYGVNS in the germline V gene. J lost 2 bases, V lost 1 base, and 6 bases had no gene match. This CDR3 spans 17 amino acids. A note on this clone: Its antigen is not identified.

The chain uses TRBV25-1 and TRBJ2-3; TRBD2 matches 10 bases. The starting material was peripheral blood, obtained on day 0 of AZD1222 vaccination. The TCR sequence derives from an adult in good health. CDR3 in DNA: TGTGCCAGCAGTGAATCCCGACTAGCGGGCTTCACAGATACGCAGTATTTT. It specifies CASSESRLAGFTDTQYF.